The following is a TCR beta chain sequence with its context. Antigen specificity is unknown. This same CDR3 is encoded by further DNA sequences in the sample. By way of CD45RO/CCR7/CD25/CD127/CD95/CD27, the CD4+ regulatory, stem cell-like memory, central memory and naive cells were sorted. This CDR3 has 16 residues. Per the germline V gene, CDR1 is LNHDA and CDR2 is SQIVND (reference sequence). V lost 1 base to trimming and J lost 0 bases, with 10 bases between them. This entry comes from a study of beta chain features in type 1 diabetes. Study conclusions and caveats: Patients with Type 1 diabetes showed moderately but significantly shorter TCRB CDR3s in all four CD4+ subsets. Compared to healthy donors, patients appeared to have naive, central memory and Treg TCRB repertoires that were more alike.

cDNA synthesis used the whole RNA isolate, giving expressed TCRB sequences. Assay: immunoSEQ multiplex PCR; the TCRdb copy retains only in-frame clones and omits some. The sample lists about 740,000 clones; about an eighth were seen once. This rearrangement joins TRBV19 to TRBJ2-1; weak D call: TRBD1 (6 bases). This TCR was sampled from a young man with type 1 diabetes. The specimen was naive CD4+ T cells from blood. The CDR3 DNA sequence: TGTGCCAGTAGTATAGCAACAGGGAGCTCCTACAATGAGCAGTTCTTC. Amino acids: CASSIATGSSYNEQFF.